This entry features one T cell receptor beta chain sequence. This CDR3 comprises 14 residues. The V end was cut by 3 bases, the J end by 1 base, with 9 bases between. The germline CDR1 and CDR2 sequences are ENHRY and SYGVKD. This sample was taken from a study of shared clonotypes between healthy human individuals. The method was immunoSEQ multiplex PCR; TCRdb's version includes in-frame clones alone and lacks a portion of them. The data show over 1.4 million clones, with 96% seen just once and over 1% held by the top ten. This sequence originates from a man younger than 40 in good health. The sequencing input was naive CD4+ T cells sorted from blood. Subset meaning: CD45RA+ positively selected. The chain links TRBV10-3 to TRBJ1-1; tentative D call: TRBD1 (6 bases). The CDR3 is CAISDGGPNTEAFF. The CDR3 nucleotides are TGTGCCATCAGTGACGGGGGGCCGAACACTGAAGCTTTCTTT.